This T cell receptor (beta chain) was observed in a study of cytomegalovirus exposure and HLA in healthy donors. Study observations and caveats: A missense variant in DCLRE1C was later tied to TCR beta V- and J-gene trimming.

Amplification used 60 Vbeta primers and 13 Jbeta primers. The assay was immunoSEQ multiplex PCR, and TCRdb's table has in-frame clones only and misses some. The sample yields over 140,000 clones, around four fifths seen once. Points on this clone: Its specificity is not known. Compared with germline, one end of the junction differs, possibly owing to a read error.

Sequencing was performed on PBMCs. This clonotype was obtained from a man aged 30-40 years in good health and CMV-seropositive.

The DNA of the CDR3 is TGTGCCACCAGAGAGAACTCACTTCCCTCGGGGAACTTC. It translates to CATRENSLPSGNF. This sequence joins TRBV6-1 and TRBJ2-7; D might be TRBD2 (5 bases). The CDR3 length is 13 residues. Germline CDR1 and CDR2: MNHNS and SASEGT.